These 16 T cell receptor beta chains share one sample of origin, sequenced in a study of response to subunit inactivated influenza vaccine (dated by TCRdb to the late 2010s). Library method: RT-PCR. The sequencing machine was an Illumina HiSeq 2500. In-frame beta chains were kept once TCRdb had trimmed the public reads at Q25 with fastp and called clones with MiXCR. Identical CDR3 protein sequences are pooled into one entry, listed with their most common genes and DNA. This sample is represented by around 320,000 distinct CDR3 sequences; around 22% of them were singletons. Of the sample, over 9% is held by the ten largest clones. The sequenced sample was PBMCs from blood, obtained roughly 20 months after vaccination. The receptors come from a man aged 45 to 70 who received an inactivated influenza vaccine. Donor details come from another sample of the same person, matched by shared clones.

In its sample, this clonotype was seen many times. The chain carries TRBV6-5 and TRBJ1-2; D is ambiguous. The length of the CDR3 is 16 residues. Trimming cost V 4 bases and J 4 bases, with 19 bases left between them. Per germline, CDR1 MNHEY and CDR2 SVGAGI. CDR3 sequence (DNA): TGTGCCAGCAGTTTGAGAAAGGGCGGCCCCACCTATGGCTACACCTTC. Its protein is CASSLRKGGPTYGYTF.

The CDR3 region is CASSDPGSDGYTF. CDR3 DNA sequence: TGTGCCAGCAGCGACCCAGGGTCCGACGGCTACACCTTC. The V gene is TRBV7-2, the J gene TRBJ1-2, with D perhaps TRBD1 (5 bases). The CDR3 contains 13 residues. Between the trimmed V and J ends, which lost 5 bases and 8 bases, there was a span of 15 bases. Germline V gives CDR1 SGHTA, CDR2 FQGNSA.

This clonotype occurred a few times. V and J are TRBV5-1 and TRBJ2-2; TRBD2 agrees at 16 bases. CDR3 size: 18 residues. Looked up from germline, CDR1 is SGHRS and CDR2 is YFSETQ. V was clipped by 4 bases and J by 6 bases; unmatched bases: 9. The CDR3 DNA reads as TGCGCCAGCAGCGCTGAACCGGGACTAGCGGGGGGGCCCGGGGAGCTGTTTTTT. It translates to CASSAEPGLAGGPGELFF.

This clonotype qualifies as medium-sized (0.01 to 0.1%). The rearrangement joins TRBV28 to TRBJ2-1; no clear D gene. With 1 base removed from V and 4 bases from J, the gap between germline ends came to 17 bases. The CDR3 spans 17 residues. Germline V gene lookup returns CDR1 MDHEN and CDR2 SYDVKM. CDR3 bases: TGTGCCAGCAGTTTATTCCTAGGGCCTAAGCCTTACAATGAGCAGTTCTTC. Protein product: CASSLFLGPKPYNEQFF.

This clonotype has just a few counts. J is TRBJ2-7 and V is TRBV6-5; 10 bases are a match to TRBD1. The CDR3 runs to 14 residues. CDR1 MNHEY and CDR2 SVGAGI come from the germline V gene. V dropped 4 bases and J dropped 4; count of bases not matched to a gene: 4. The CDR3 DNA is TGTGCCAGCAGTTTCCGGACAGGGGGTTACGAGCAGTACTTC. Encoded protein: CASSFRTGGYEQYF.

This clonotype showed up just a few times. This sequence joins TRBV12-3 or TRBV12-4 and TRBJ1-4; 8 bases fit TRBD1. This CDR3 comprises 14 residues. J was trimmed by 5 bases and V by 6 bases; bases with no gene match: 5. The CDR3 spells CASRTRTGNEKLFF. The CDR3 bases are TGTGCCAGCAGAACCCGGACAGGGAATGAAAAACTGTTTTTT.

The J gene is TRBJ2-1, the V gene TRBV28; D unresolved. V dropped 6 bases and J dropped 3 bases, with 12 bases sitting between them. The CDR3 is 14 residues long. The germline V gene encodes CDR1 MDHEN and CDR2 SYDVKM. In DNA, the CDR3 is TGTGCCAGCAGCCCTCCCGACGGCTACAATGAGCAGTTCTTC. This encodes CASSPPDGYNEQFF.

This clonotype was counted only a few times. The chain is built from TRBV5-1 and TRBJ2-2, with 8 bases aligning to TRBD2. V was clipped by 0 bases and J by 2 bases; unmatched bases: 6. The CDR3 contains 17 residues. The germline V gene encodes CDR1 SGHRS and CDR2 YFSETQ. The CDR3, as DNA: TGCGCCAGCAGCTTGGTGGCTGCGGGAGGAAACACCGGGGAGCTGTTTTTT. As protein: CASSLVAAGGNTGELFF.

The V gene is TRBV4-3, the J gene TRBJ2-7; D gene unclear. V was shortened by 3 bases and J by 5 bases, with 11 bases between the two germline ends. The CDR3 contains 13 residues. Germline CDR1 and CDR2: LGHNA and YSLEER. The CDR3 DNA follows: TGCGCCAGCAGCCAGTGGGGTTTCCACGAGCAGTACTTC. This codes for CASSQWGFHEQYF.

The table lists this clonotype with many counts. V usage is TRBV7-9 and J usage is TRBJ1-4; perhaps TRBD1 as D (6 bases). The CDR3 has 15 residues. V was pared by 1 base and J by 7 bases, with 13 bases between. Germline CDR1 is SEHNR and CDR2 is FQNEAQ (reference sequence). The DNA of the CDR3 is TGTGCCAGCAGCTTAGGGGGTACAGGGATTGAAAAACTGTTTTTT. The encoded protein is CASSLGGTGIEKLFF.

The rearrangement uses TRBV25-1 and TRBJ2-7; D is possibly TRBD2 (5 bases). Trimming left V 6 bases short and J 5 bases short, with 17 bases between. The CDR3 consists of 14 residues. Germline V lookup: CDR1 MGHDK, CDR2 SYGVNS. The CDR3 nucleotides read TGTGCCAGCAGCCGGGCCCCCCTGGAGGACGAGCAGTACTTC. This sequence encodes CASSRAPLEDEQYF.

This clonotype was counted many times. V gene TRBV20-1 combines with J gene TRBJ1-6; possible D gene TRBD1, 6 bases. Trimming left V 2 bases short and J 0 bases short, with 11 bases between. Germline loops: CDR1 DFQATT, CDR2 SNEGSKA (reference sequence). This CDR3 has 16 residues. This CDR3 reads CSARSDRSSYNSPLHF. For the CDR3, the DNA is TGCAGTGCTAGATCCGACAGGAGCTCCTATAATTCACCCCTCCACTTT.

This rearrangement joins TRBV20-1 to TRBJ2-5; D uncertain. Deletions cut 2 bases from V and 0 bases from J, with 7 bases between. The CDR3 runs to 13 residues. CDR1 is DFQATT, CDR2 SNEGSKA, per germline (reference sequence). CDR3 sequence: CSARRLDQETQYF. The DNA of the CDR3 is TGCAGTGCTAGACGGCTAGACCAAGAGACCCAGTACTTC.

This clonotype turned up a few times. This chain uses TRBV12-3 or TRBV12-4 with TRBJ1-1; no definite D call. This CDR3 contains 13 residues. Trimming left V 3 bases short and J 4 bases short, with 9 bases between. CDR3 amino acids: CASSLVKGTEAFF. CDR3 nucleotide sequence: TGTGCCAGCAGTTTGGTAAAGGGCACTGAAGCTTTCTTT.

This chain links TRBV11-2 with TRBJ1-2, with 8 bases lining up with TRBD1. V lost 3 bases, J lost 8 bases, and 11 bases stayed unmatched. CDR1 SGHAT and CDR2 FQNNGV come from the germline V gene. There are 15 residues in the CDR3. CDR3: CASSLRRGHMEGYTF. The DNA of the CDR3 is TGTGCCAGCAGCTTGCGCAGGGGGCACATGGAAGGCTACACCTTC.

The rearrangement links TRBV18 to TRBJ2-7; D may match TRBD1 or TRBD2 (5 bases each). V lost 3 bases to trimming and J lost 9 bases, with 15 bases between them. Germline CDR1 is KGHSH and CDR2 is LQKENI. This CDR3 region has 13 residues. The CDR3 protein is CASSPAERGPQYF. DNA of the CDR3: TGTGCCAGCTCACCGGCGGAACGGGGACCGCAGTACTTC.